This T cell receptor beta chain was recorded in a study of PD-L1 blockade in urothelial cancer (dated by TCRdb to the late 2010s). A note on the overall study: Therapy was started around 2014 for all patients, and atezolizumab 1,200 mg was administered intravenously every 3 weeks. About 90% of the 29 patients were males with bladder-origin urothelial cancer, and about 65% of the roughly 30 reported a prior smoking history. Patients had an ECOG performance status of 0 or 1 and had received between 0 and 3 prior chemotherapy regimens. Blood samples were analyzed 3 weeks after the start of treatment (second dose) and 6 weeks after the start of treatment. Blood samples gave a median of 141,255 T cells and 77,000 or so unique TCRs, with a median clonality of about 0.078. An exploratory multi-omic analysis was conducted of the somatic, immune and clinical correlates of response to PD-L1 blockade with atezolizumab in urothelial cancer. Pretreatment tumor samples, along with matched peripheral blood serially collected before and after atezolizumab treatment, were subjected to TCR sequencing. Durable clinical benefit was defined as progression-free survival longer than 6 months, and TCR features were also tested against progression-free and overall survival. In the same patients, whole exome sequencing and RNA sequencing of pretreatment tumors were performed in addition to TCR sequencing. Nine patients achieved durable clinical benefit and approximately 20 did not. Pretreatment blood TCR-seq was available for about 30 patients, at least one posttreatment blood collection was obtained for some 24 patients, and tumor TCR-seq was available for some 24 patients.

A remark on this clone: This clone's antigen is unknown. One junction end disagrees with the germline gene, perhaps due to a read error.

Broad study findings and their caveats: Improved progression-free and overall survival was found to be associated with pretreatment peripheral blood TCR clonality below the median. Because the sample size was small (n of about 30) and many exploratory analyses were performed, the results are intended to be hypothesis-generating. Patients with durable benefit showed greater expansion of tumor-associated TCR clones in peripheral blood 3 weeks after starting treatment (n = 22, p = 0.022).

The CDR1 and CDR2 encoded by the germline V gene are MNHEY and SVGAGI. The CDR3 contains 13 residues, cysteine and phenylalanine counted. Just the 39-base CDR3 DNA is kept, in frame starting at base 1. The time point label on this specimen signifies: pretreatment peripheral blood. A total of approximately 27 patients with locally advanced or metastatic urothelial carcinoma, treated at Memorial Sloan Kettering on a trial protocol, made up the cohort. Peripheral blood mononuclear cells were collected pretreatment and during treatment, with between 1 and 8 total time points per patient. The Qiagen DNeasy Blood extraction kit was used to purify genomic DNA from total PBMCs and from tumor samples. Collected pretreatment and during treatment, PBMCs were isolated and stored as previously described. To estimate absolute template abundance from read counts, synthetic TCR analog templates were spiked into each PCR. TCRbeta CDR3 regions were amplified from genomic DNA with bias-controlled V and J gene primers using the immunoSEQ assay. Sequencing of rearranged TCRbeta segments was performed at approximately 20X coverage. Regarding the original processing steps: Sequencing errors were corrected by clustering, and CDR3s were annotated against IMGT so that V, D and J genes could be assigned. Downstream analyses used only productive TCRbeta rearrangements, leaving out any out-of-frame or stop-codon sequences. Clonality was calculated as one minus the Shannon entropy normalized by the log of the number of unique productive sequences. Fisher's exact test with Benjamini-Hochberg correction, using a cutoff of adjusted p below 0.01, was how clones that differed between time points or between blood and tumor were identified. TCRdb holds this immuneACCESS table with in-frame rearrangements only. Some clones are missing; in checked studies, unresolved V genes explain under half, and the rest has no known cause. D and trimming come from the DNA, and the V and J calls and clone size come from that table. The sample table records 90,000 or so clones; almost 90% of these occur just once. Roughly 1.6% of the sample lies in the top ten.

The chain links TRBV6-5 with TRBJ1-1; TRBD1 is a weak D gene call, 5 bases matching. Sequences were derived from PBMCs, sampled around atezolizumab (anti-PD-L1) treatment. The TCR was taken from a man aged 55 to 70 with urothelial cancer. The CDR3 protein sequence reads: CASTYHGGTEAFF. In nucleotides, the sequence is TGTGCCAGCACTTACCACGGGGGCACTGAAGCTTTCTTT.